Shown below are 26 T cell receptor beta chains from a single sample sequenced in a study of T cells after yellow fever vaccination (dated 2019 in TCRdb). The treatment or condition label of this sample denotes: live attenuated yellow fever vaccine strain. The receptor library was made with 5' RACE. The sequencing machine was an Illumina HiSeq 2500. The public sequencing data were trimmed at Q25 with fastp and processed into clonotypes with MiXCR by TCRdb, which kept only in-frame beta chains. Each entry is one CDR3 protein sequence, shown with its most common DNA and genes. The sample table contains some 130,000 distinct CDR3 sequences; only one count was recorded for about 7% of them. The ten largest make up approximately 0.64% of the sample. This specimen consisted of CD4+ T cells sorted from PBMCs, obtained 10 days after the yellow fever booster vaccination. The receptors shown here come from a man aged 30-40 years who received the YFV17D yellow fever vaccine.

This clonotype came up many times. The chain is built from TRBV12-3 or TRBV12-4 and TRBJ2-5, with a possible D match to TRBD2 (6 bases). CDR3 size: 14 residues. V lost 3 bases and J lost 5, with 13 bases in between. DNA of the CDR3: TGTGCCAGCAGTTTTAAGGTCAGCGGGGAGACCCAGTACTTC. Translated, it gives CASSFKVSGETQYF.

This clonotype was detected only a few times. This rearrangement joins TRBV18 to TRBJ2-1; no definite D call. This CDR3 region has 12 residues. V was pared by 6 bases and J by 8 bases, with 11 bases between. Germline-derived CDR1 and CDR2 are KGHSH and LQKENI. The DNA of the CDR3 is TGTGCCAGCTCCCCTTCGTCGGATGAGCAGTTCTTC. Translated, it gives CASSPSSDEQFF.

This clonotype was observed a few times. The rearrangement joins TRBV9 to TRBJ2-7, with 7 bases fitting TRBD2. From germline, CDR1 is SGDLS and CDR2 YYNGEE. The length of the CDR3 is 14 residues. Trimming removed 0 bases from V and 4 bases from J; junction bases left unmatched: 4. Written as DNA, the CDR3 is TGTGCCAGCAGCGTAGAAAGCGGGAAGTACGAGCAGTACTTC. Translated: CASSVESGKYEQYF.

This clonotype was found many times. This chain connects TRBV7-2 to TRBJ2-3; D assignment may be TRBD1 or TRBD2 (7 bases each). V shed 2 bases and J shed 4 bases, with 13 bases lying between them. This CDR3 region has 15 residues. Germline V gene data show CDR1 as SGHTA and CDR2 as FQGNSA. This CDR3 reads CASSLTRGGADTQYF. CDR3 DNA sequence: TGTGCCAGCAGCTTAACCAGGGGGGGAGCAGATACGCAGTATTTT.

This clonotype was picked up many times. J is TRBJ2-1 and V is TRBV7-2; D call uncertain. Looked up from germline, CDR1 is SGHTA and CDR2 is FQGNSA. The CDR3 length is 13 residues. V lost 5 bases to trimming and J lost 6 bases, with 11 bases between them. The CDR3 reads CASSPRWFNEQFF. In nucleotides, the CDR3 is TGTGCCAGCAGCCCTCGATGGTTCAATGAGCAGTTCTTC.

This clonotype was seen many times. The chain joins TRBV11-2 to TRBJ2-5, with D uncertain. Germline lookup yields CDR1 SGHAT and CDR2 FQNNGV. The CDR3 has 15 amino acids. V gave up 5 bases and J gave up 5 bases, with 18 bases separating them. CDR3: CASSMDPWKRETQYF. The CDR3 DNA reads TGTGCCAGCAGCATGGACCCCTGGAAGAGGGAGACCCAGTACTTC.

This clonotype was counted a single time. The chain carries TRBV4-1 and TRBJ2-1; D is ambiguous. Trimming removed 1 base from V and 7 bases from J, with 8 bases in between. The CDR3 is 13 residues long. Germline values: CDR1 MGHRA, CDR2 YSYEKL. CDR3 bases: TGCGCCAGCAGCCAAGTATCACGGAATGAGCAGTTCTTC. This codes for CASSQVSRNEQFF.

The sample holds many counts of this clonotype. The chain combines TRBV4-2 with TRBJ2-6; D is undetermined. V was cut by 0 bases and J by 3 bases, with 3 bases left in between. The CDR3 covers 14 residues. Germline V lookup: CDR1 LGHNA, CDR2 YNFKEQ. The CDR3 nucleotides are TGTGCCAGCAGCCAAGATAATGGGGCCAACGTCCTGACTTTC. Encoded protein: CASSQDNGANVLTF.

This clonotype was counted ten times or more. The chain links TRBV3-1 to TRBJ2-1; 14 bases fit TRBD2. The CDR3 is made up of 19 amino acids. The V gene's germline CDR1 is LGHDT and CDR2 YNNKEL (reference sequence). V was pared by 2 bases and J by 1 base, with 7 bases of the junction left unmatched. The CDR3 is CASSQLPGLAGASYNEQFF. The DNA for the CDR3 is TGTGCCAGCAGCCAACTTCCGGGACTAGCGGGAGCTTCCTACAATGAGCAGTTCTTC.

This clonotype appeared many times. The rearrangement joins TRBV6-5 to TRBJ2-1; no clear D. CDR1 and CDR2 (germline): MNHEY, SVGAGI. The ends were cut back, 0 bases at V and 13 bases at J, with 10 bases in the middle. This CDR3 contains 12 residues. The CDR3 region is CASSYSADFQFF. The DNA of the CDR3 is TGTGCCAGCAGTTACTCGGCCGATTTTCAGTTCTTC.

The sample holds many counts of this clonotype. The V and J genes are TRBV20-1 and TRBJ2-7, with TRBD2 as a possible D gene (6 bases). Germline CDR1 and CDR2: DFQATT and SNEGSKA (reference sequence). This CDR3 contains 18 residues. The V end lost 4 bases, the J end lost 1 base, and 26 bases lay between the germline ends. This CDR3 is CSANPQETGRGPSYEQYF. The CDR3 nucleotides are TGCAGTGCTAACCCCCAAGAAACCGGGCGGGGACCTTCCTACGAGCAGTACTTC.

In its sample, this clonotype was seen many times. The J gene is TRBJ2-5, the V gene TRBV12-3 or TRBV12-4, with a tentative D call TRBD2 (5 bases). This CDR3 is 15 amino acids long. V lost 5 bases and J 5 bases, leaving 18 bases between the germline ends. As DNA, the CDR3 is TGTGCCAGCAGTCGAGACCGAGGGAGTAGGGAGACCCAGTACTTC. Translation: CASSRDRGSRETQYF.

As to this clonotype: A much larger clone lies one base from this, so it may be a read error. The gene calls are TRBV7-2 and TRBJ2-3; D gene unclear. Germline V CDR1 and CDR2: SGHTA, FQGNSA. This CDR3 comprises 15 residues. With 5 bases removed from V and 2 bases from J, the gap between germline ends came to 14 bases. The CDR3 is CASSLWGGTTDTQYF. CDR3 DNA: TGTGCCAGCAGCCTATGGGGTGGAACCACAGATACGCAGTATTTT.

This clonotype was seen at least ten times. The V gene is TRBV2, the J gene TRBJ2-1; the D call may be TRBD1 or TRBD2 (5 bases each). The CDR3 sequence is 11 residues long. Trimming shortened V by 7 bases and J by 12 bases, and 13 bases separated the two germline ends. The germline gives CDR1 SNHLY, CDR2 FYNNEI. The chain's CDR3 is CASMRGRVQFF. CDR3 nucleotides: TGTGCCAGCATGAGGGGCAGGGTGCAGTTCTTC.

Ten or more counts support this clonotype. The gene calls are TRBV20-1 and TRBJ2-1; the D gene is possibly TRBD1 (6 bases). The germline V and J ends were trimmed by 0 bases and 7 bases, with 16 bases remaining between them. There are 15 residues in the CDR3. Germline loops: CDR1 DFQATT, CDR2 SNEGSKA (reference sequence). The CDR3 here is CSARDGQGFGNEQFF. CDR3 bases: TGCAGTGCTAGAGATGGCCAGGGGTTTGGGAATGAGCAGTTCTTC.

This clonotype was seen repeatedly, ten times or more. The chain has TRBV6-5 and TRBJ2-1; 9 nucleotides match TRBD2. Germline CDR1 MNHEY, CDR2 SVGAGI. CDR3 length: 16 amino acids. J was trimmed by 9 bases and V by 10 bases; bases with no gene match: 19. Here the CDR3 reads CATKGNLASGKVEQFF. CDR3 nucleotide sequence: TGTGCCACCAAAGGGAACTTGGCTAGCGGGAAGGTTGAGCAGTTCTTC.

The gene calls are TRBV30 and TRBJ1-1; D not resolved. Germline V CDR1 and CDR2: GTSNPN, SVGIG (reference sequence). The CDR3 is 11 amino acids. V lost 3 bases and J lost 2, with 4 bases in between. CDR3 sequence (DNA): TGTGCCTGGAGACAAAACACTGAAGCTTTCTTT. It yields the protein CAWRQNTEAFF. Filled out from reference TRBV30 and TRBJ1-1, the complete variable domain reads SQTIHQWPATLVQPVGSPLSLECTVEGTSNPNLYWYRQAAGRGLQLLFYSVGIGQISSEVPQNLSASRPQDRQFILSSKKLLLSDSGFYLCAWRQNTEAFFGQGTRLTVV.

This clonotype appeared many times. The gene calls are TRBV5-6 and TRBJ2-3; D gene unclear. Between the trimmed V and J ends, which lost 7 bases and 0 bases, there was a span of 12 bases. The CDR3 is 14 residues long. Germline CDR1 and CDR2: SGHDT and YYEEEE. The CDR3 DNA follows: TGTGCCAGCGGGCTAGTAGGAAGCACAGATACGCAGTATTTT. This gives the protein CASGLVGSTDTQYF.

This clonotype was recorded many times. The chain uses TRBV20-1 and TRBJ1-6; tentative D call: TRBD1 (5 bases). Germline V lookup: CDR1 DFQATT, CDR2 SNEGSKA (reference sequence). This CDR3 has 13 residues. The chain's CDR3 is CSAGASYNSPLHF. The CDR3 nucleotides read TGCAGCGCCGGGGCGTCCTATAATTCACCCCTCCACTTT.

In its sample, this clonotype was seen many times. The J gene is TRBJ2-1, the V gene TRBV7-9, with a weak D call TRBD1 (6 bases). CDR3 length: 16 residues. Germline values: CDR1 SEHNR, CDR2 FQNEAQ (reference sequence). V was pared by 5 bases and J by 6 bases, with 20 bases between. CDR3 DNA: TGTGCCAGCAGCCTCCCGAGGGGGTTAGGGGCCAATGAGCAGTTCTTC. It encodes CASSLPRGLGANEQFF.

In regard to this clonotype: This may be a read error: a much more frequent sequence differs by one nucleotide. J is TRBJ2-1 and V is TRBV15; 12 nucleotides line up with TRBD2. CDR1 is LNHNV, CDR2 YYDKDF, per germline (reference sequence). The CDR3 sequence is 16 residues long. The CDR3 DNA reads TGTGACACCAGCAGAGGACTAGCGGGATCCTACAATGAGCAGTTCTTC. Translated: CDTSRGLAGSYNEQFF. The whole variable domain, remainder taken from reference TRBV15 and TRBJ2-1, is DAMVIQNPRYQVTQFGKPVTLSCSQTLNHNVMYWYQQKSSQAPKLLFHYYDKDFNNEADTPDNFQSRRPNTSFCFLDIRSPGLGDTAMYLCDTSRGLAGSYNEQFFGPGTRLTVL.

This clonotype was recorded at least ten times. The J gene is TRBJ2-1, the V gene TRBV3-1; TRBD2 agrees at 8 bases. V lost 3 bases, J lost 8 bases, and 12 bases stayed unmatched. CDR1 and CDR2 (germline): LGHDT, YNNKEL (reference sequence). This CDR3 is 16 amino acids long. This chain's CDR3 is CASSHPGTSTLYEQFF. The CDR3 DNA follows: TGTGCCAGCAGCCATCCAGGGACTAGTACGTTATATGAGCAGTTCTTC.

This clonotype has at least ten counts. CDR3 residues: CASSPDGLAVRNTEAFF. The DNA of the CDR3 is TGCGCCAGCAGCCCGGACGGGTTGGCGGTCCGGAACACTGAAGCTTTCTTT. The chain combines TRBV5-1 with TRBJ1-1; unclear D gene. This CDR3 region has 17 residues. Trimming pared 4 bases from V and 1 base from J, leaving 20 bases between. Per germline, CDR1 SGHRS and CDR2 YFSETQ.

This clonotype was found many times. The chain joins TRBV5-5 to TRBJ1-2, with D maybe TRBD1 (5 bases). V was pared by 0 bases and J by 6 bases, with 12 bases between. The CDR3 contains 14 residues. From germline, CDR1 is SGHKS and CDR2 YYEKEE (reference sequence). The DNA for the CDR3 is TGTGCCAGCAGCTTGGAAGGGGAATGGGATGGCTACACCTTC. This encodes CASSLEGEWDGYTF.

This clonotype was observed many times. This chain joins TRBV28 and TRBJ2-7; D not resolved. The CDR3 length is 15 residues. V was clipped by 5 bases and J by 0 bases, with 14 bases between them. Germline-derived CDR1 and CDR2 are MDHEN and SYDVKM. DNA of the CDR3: TGTGCCAGCAGTGCGGCCGCTGGGGTCTCCTACGAGCAGTACTTC. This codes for CASSAAAGVSYEQYF.

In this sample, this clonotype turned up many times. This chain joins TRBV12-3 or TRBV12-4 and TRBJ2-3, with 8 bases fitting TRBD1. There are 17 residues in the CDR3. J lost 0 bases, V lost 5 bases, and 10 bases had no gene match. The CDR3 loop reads CASSAHYRGVSTDTQYF. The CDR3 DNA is TGTGCCAGCAGTGCCCACTACAGGGGGGTTAGCACAGATACGCAGTATTTT.